This TCR beta chain was sequenced during a study of shared clonotypes between healthy human individuals. The V end lost 6 bases, the J end lost 7 bases, and 10 bases lay between the germline ends. Germline-derived CDR1 and CDR2 are SGHDT and YYEEEE. This CDR3 comprises 11 residues. At deep level, the assay was performed. Genomic DNA per cell subset filled all wells of several immunoSEQ plates. TCRdb's table, derived via immunoSEQ multiplex PCR, lists solely in-frame clones and lacks some. The sample lists some 2 million clones; about 95% were seen once. Whole-study results and caveats: Naive subsets usually exceeded memory subsets in estimated richness.

This clone was seen just once. Antigen: not known. The rearrangement links TRBV5-6 to TRBJ1-1; D is unclear. The specimen sequenced was naive CD4+ T cells sorted from blood. Subset denoted: CD45RA+ positively selected. This sequence originates from a man between 18 and 35 years old in good health. The chain's CDR3 is CASTPYLEAFF. Written as DNA, the CDR3 is TGTGCCAGCACCCCTTACCTTGAAGCTTTCTTT.